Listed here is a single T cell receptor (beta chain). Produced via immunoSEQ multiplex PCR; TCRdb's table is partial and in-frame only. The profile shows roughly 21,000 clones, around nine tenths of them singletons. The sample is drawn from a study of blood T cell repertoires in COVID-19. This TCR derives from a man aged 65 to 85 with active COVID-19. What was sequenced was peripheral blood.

Here the CDR3 DNA reads TGTGCCAGCAGTGAACTGGGACAGGGCGGGGTAAACTATGGCTACACCTTC. Its translation: CASSELGQGGVNYGYTF. This chain uses TRBV6-1 with TRBJ1-2; 9 positions match TRBD1. CDR3 length equals 17 residues. Germline CDR1 and CDR2: MNHNS and SASEGT. Losses at the gene ends were 2 bases for V and 2 bases for J; bases not matched to a gene: 9.